This T cell receptor beta chain came from a study of Graves' ophthalmopathy and Graves' hyperthyroidism. Overall study findings and caveats: Ophthalmopathy could be told apart from stable hyperthyroidism by a 13-signature model (about 88% sensitivity, around 81% specificity).

TCR beta CDR3 amplification used RNA transcripts. Amplification began with first-round RT-PCR using HTBI primers, then second-round multiplex PCR was performed. One entry per CDR3 protein, called by TCRdb with MiXCR from the multiplex PCR reads. The data contain 350,000 to 450,000 distinct CDR3 sequences, around 18% of them singletons. This clonotype was recorded at least ten times. The antigen is unknown. Germline CDR1 reads KGHDR; CDR2 reads SFDVKD. This CDR3 has 14 residues. V shed 3 bases, J shed 6 bases, and the junction held 3 bases outside the gene matches. The V gene is TRBV24-1, the J gene TRBJ2-2; TRBD2 agrees at 7 bases. What was sequenced was peripheral blood. This TCR came from a woman aged 18-29 years with Graves' ophthalmopathy. This CDR3 is CATSDRLAAGELFF. DNA for the CDR3: TGTGCCACCAGTGATCGACTAGCCGCCGGGGAGCTGTTTTTT.